The clone carrying this T cell receptor beta chain is judged medium-sized. Its specificity is unknown. This sample stems from a study of spatial heterogeneity in lung cancer. Time point noted: sample taken at primary tumor resection. General observations from the study: Mutation tallies in tumors tracked expanded intratumoral alpha and beta TCR counts.

One entry per CDR3 protein, called by TCRdb with MiXCR from the 5' RACE reads. The sample gives over 10,000 distinct CDR3 sequences, more than 3% of which show up once; 15% to 20% is in the top ten. The sequencing used lung tumor tissue, collected at surgery. This TCR was sampled from a male donor with early-stage non-small cell lung cancer.

CDR3 sequence (DNA): TGTGCCAGCAGTCCACGTTCGGGACCCTCAGATACGCAGTATTTT. It specifies CASSPRSGPSDTQYF. The rearrangement links TRBV28 to TRBJ2-3; D possibly matches TRBD1 or TRBD2 (5 bases each). CDR3 length: 15 residues. V lost 5 bases to trimming and J lost 4 bases, with 16 bases between them. Germline CDR1 reads MDHEN; CDR2 reads SYDVKM.